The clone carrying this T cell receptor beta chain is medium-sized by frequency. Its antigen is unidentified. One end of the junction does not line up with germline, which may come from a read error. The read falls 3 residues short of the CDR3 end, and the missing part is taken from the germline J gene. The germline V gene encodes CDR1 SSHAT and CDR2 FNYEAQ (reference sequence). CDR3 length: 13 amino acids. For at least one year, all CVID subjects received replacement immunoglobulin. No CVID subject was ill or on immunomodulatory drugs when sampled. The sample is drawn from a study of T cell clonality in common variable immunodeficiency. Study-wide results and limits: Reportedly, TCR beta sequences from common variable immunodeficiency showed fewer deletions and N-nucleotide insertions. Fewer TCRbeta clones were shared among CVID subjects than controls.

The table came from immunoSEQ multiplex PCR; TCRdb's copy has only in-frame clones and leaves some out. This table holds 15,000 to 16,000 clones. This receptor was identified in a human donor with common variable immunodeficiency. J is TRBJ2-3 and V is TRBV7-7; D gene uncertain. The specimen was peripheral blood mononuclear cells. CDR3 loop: CASSYHKTDTQYF. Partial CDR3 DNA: TGTGCTAGCAGCTACCACAAGACAGATACG.